A selection of T cell receptor beta chains follows, all from one sample in a study of blood T cell repertoires in COVID-19. The protocol was immunoSEQ multiplex PCR, while the TCRdb copy is restricted to in-frame clones and leaves out a portion. The sample contains over 75,000 clones, 78% of which appear only once. Sequences were obtained from peripheral blood. The receptor source for this set is a human donor in a cohort sampled during active COVID-19. The CDR3 runs from the conserved cysteine through the conserved F or W. The order of the fields is D gene, clone size, J gene, V gene, CDR3 DNA, CDR3 protein. The D gene is left open where the match is weak. Clone sizes are given selectively: once, few, many, or a class where the clone is expanded.

NA | many | TRBJ1-4 | TRBV5-1 | TGCGCCAGCAGCTTGGCCGAATTAGGGGAACAAGGAGAAAAACTGTTTTTT | CASSLAELGEQGEKLFF
TRBD2 | NA | TRBJ2-1 | TRBV11-3 | TGTGCCAGCAGCTTAGAGTACCGGCGGGAGACGAATGAGCAGTTCTTC | CASSLEYRRETNEQFF
TRBD1 | NA | TRBJ2-1 | TRBV11-1 | TGTGCCAGCAGCTTAGGGGACAGGGGGGAGGATGAGCAGTTCTTC | CASSLGDRGEDEQFF
TRBD2 | NA | TRBJ2-3 | TRBV7-9 | TGTGCCAGCAGCCCAGTGGCGGGAGGTCGAGGGACAGATACGCAGTATTTT | CASSPVAGGRGTDTQYF
TRBD1 | NA | TRBJ2-7 | TRBV19 | TGTGCCAGTAGTATGAGATGGAGTTGGGGACAGGGGCCACCCTCCTACGAGCAGTACTTC | CASSMRWSWGQGPPSYEQYF
NA | NA | TRBJ2-7 | TRBV12-3/TRBV12-4 | TGTGCCAGCAGTTCGACACCCGAGCAGTACTTC | CASSSTPEQYF
NA | NA | TRBJ2-3 | TRBV5-1 | TGCGCCAGCAGCTTGGACCACATCACAGATACGCAGTATTTT | CASSLDHITDTQYF
TRBD2 | NA | TRBJ2-3 | TRBV5-4 | TGTGCCAGCAGCTTGGTGGGGGGGGTTGGCGATACGCAGTATTTT | CASSLVGGVGDTQYF
NA | NA | TRBJ1-1 | TRBV4-3 | TGCGCCAGCAGCCAGGGCCCGAACACTGAAGCTTTCTTT | CASSQGPNTEAFF
TRBD1 | NA | TRBJ1-1 | TRBV5-1 | TGCGCCAGCAGCTTGGTGGGACAGGGGAGTATGAACACTGAAGCTTTCTTT | CASSLVGQGSMNTEAFF
NA | NA | TRBJ1-1 | TRBV6-5 | TGTGCCAGCACCCGCCAGGGAGGAGGCACTGAAGCTTTCTTT | CASTRQGGGTEAFF
TRBD1 | NA | TRBJ1-1 | TRBV28 | TGTGCCAGCAGTTGGCAGGGGGTGACTGAAGCTTTCTTT | CASSWQGVTEAFF
TRBD2 | NA | TRBJ2-3 | TRBV9 | TGTGCCAGCAGCGGTAGCGGGGGGGCCGCAGATACGCAGTATTTT | CASSGSGGAADTQYF
NA | NA | TRBJ2-7 | TRBV3-1/TRBV3-2 | TGTGCCAGCCAGTATAAAGATTACGAGCAGTACTTC | CASQYKDYEQYF
TRBD1 | few | TRBJ1-6 | TRBV2 | TGTGCCAGCAGGAAAGAACAGGGGGCGGGCAATTCACCCCTCCACTTT | CASRKEQGAGNSPLHF
TRBD2 | NA | TRBJ2-5 | TRBV7-2 | TGTGCCAGCAGCTTAGGGCTAGCGGCCCTAGGGACCCAGTACTTC | CASSLGLAALGTQYF
NA | once | TRBJ2-5 | TRBV12-1 | TGTGCCAGCAGCCCCTTGGAGGAGACCCAGTACTTC | CASSPLEETQYF
NA | NA | TRBJ2-2 | TRBV5-1 | TGCGCCAGCAGCTGGCAGGGCCGGGAGCTGTTTTTT | CASSWQGRELFF
TRBD1 | NA | TRBJ2-3 | TRBV2 | TGTGCCAGCAGTGCCGACAGGGGCACAGATACGCAGTATTTT | CASSADRGTDTQYF
NA | NA | TRBJ2-2 | TRBV3-1/TRBV3-2 | TGTGCCAGCAGCCCGACGACAGAAAACACCGGGGAGCTGTTTTTT | CASSPTTENTGELFF
NA | NA | TRBJ1-4 | TRBV27 | TGTGCCAGCAGTTTTCTTAGTCGTGGTGAAAAACTGTTTTTT | CASSFLSRGEKLFF
NA | few | TRBJ1-3 | TRBV29-1 | TGCAGCGTTGTTTTGGGCAGGGGAAAAGGAAACACCATATATTTT | CSVVLGRGKGNTIYF
TRBD1 | once | TRBJ1-2 | TRBV13 | TGTGCCAGCAGCCTTCTTACAGGGGAGGCTGGCTATGGCTACACCTTC | CASSLLTGEAGYGYTF
NA | NA | TRBJ2-2 | TRBV7-6 | TGTGCCAGCAGCCCTTCTGCGAACACCGGGGAGCTGTTTTTT | CASSPSANTGELFF
NA | NA | TRBJ1-1 | TRBV7-2 | TGTGCCAGCAGCCCCGGTGTGACTGAAGCTTTCTTT | CASSPGVTEAFF
TRBD2 | NA | TRBJ2-3 | TRBV9 | TGTGCCAGCAGCCCGGGACTAGCGGGAGGCCCAATGGATACGCAGTATTTT | CASSPGLAGGPMDTQYF
TRBD2 | NA | TRBJ2-5 | TRBV2 | TGTGCCAGAAAGCGGGAGGGCCTTGAGACCCAGTACTTC | CARKREGLETQYF
TRBD1 | NA | TRBJ1-1 | TRBV6-2/TRBV6-3 | TGTGCCAGCAGTCAAACAGGGGACACTGAAGCTTTCTTT | CASSQTGDTEAFF
NA | NA | TRBJ2-5 | TRBV27 | TGTGCCAGCAGTTTAAGGTCCTCCGCGGTTGGCGAGACCCAGTACTTC | CASSLRSSAVGETQYF
TRBD1 | few | TRBJ1-5 | TRBV2 | TGTGCCAGCAGTACTGGACAGGGGGATCAGCCCCAGCATTTT | CASSTGQGDQPQHF
TRBD1 | NA | TRBJ1-2 | TRBV6-6 | TGTGCCAGCAGTTTCGACAGGGTGGCTGGCTACACCTTC | CASSFDRVAGYTF
NA | few | TRBJ1-1 | TRBV7-9 | TGTGCCAGCAGCCGCGGGAACACTGAAGCTTTCTTT | CASSRGNTEAFF